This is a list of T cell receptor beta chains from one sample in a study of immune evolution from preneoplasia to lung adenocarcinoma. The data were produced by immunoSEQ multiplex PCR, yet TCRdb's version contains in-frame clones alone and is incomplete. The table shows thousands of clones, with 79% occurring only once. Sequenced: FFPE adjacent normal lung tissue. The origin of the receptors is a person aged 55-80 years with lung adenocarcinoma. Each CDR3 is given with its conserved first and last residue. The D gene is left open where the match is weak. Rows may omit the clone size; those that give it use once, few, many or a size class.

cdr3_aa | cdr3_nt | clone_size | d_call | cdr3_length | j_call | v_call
CASGLGQSEAFF | TGTGCTAGTGGTCTCGGACAGTCTGAAGCTTTCTTT | . | . | 12 | TRBJ1-1 | TRBV12-5
CASSLRLASADIQYF | TGTGCCAGCAGCTTAAGGTTGGCATCAGCGGACATTCAGTACTTC | few | . | 15 | TRBJ2-4 | TRBV11-2
CASSKVGTEAFF | TGTGCCAGCAGTAAAGTGGGGACTGAAGCTTTCTTT | . | . | 12 | TRBJ1-1 | TRBV6-5
CASTMEQETQYF | TGCGCCAGCACGATGGAACAAGAGACCCAGTACTTC | few | . | 12 | TRBJ2-5 | TRBV5-1
CASSPDGQGATNEKLFF | TGTGCCAGCAGCCCGGATGGACAGGGGGCAACTAATGAAAAACTGTTTTTT | . | TRBD1 | 17 | TRBJ1-4 | TRBV5-6
CATEGQIYGYTF | TGTGCCACCGAAGGACAGATCTATGGCTACACCTTC | . | . | 12 | TRBJ1-2 | TRBV25-1
CASSASVNQPQHF | TGTGCCAGCAGTGCGTCAGTCAATCAGCCCCAGCATTTT | . | . | 13 | TRBJ1-5 | TRBV2
CASSPTGLDLSGANVLTF | TGTGCCAGCAGTCCAACGGGACTGGACCTCTCTGGGGCCAACGTCCTGACTTTC | . | . | 18 | TRBJ2-6 | TRBV7-8
CASSPHWGNTEAFF | TGTGCCAGCAGCCCTCATTGGGGGAACACTGAAGCTTTCTTT | . | . | 14 | TRBJ1-1 | TRBV7-3
CASRRGWTEAFF | TGTGCCAGCAGGAGGGGTTGGACTGAAGCTTTCTTT | once | . | 12 | TRBJ1-1 | TRBV28
CASTWAERADTQYF | TGTGCCAGTACTTGGGCCGAGCGAGCAGATACGCAGTATTTT | . | . | 14 | TRBJ2-3 | TRBV19
CASSPGSGQPQHF | TGTGCCAGCAGCCCTGGCTCAGGTCAGCCCCAGCATTTT | . | . | 13 | TRBJ1-5 | TRBV7-3
CASSSNRHSGNTIYF | TGTGCCAGCAGTTCGAACCGGCACTCTGGAAACACCATATATTTT | . | . | 15 | TRBJ1-3 | TRBV28
CASIRSGELFF | TGTGCCAGCATTAGATCCGGGGAGCTGTTTTTT | . | . | 11 | TRBJ2-2 | TRBV7-9
CASSVGTGNNEQFF | TGTGCCAGCAGCGTAGGGACAGGGAACAATGAGCAGTTCTTC | . | TRBD1 | 14 | TRBJ2-1 | TRBV9
CASSFTGTGYEQYF | TGTGCCAGCAGCTTTACCGGGACTGGCTACGAGCAGTACTTC | . | . | 14 | TRBJ2-7 | TRBV7-3
CAWNRGSVNTEAFF | TGTGCCTGGAACAGGGGATCAGTGAACACTGAAGCTTTCTTT | . | TRBD1 | 14 | TRBJ1-1 | TRBV30
CASSATSGGESTDTQYF | TGCGCCAGCAGTGCTACTAGCGGGGGGGAGAGCACAGATACGCAGTATTTT | . | TRBD2 | 17 | TRBJ2-3 | TRBV10-2
CASSLYGQGGGNTIYF | TGTGCCAGCAGCTTATATGGCCAGGGTGGTGGAAACACCATATATTTT | . | . | 16 | TRBJ1-3 | TRBV7-9
CASSQFASSTDTQYF | TGCGCCAGCAGCCAATTCGCTTCTAGCACAGATACGCAGTATTTT | . | . | 15 | TRBJ2-3 | TRBV4-1
CASSLSIGQGFSGNNEQFF | TGTGCCAGCAGCTTATCGATCGGACAGGGGTTTAGCGGTAACAATGAGCAGTTCTTC | once | TRBD1 | 19 | TRBJ2-1 | TRBV7-2
CASSLLTSGVTGELFF | TGCGCCAGCAGCTTGCTGACTAGCGGAGTCACCGGGGAGCTGTTTTTT | . | TRBD2 | 16 | TRBJ2-2 | TRBV5-1
CASRQDTDTQYF | TGTGCCAGCAGACAAGACACAGATACGCAGTATTTT | . | . | 12 | TRBJ2-3 | TRBV7-2
CASSPLAGGSGSYNEQFF | TGTGCCAGCTCACCACTAGCGGGGGGGTCTGGCTCCTACAATGAGCAGTTCTTC | . | TRBD2 | 18 | TRBJ2-1 | TRBV18
CATSARSTSGVKFF | TGTGCCACCAGCGCCCGTTCTACTAGCGGGGTAAAGTTCTTC | . | TRBD2 | 14 | TRBJ2-1 | TRBV15
CASSSDRATEAFF | TGTGCCAGCAGTTCGGACAGGGCCACTGAAGCTTTCTTT | once | TRBD1 | 13 | TRBJ1-1 | TRBV6-6
CASSQGQGIGESEAFF | TGCGCCAGCAGCCAAGGGCAGGGGATAGGCGAAAGTGAAGCTTTCTTT | . | . | 16 | TRBJ1-1 | TRBV4-1
CASSFRRGGTEAFF | TGTGCCAGCAGCTTTCGTCGGGGAGGGACTGAAGCTTTCTTT | . | . | 14 | TRBJ1-1 | TRBV11-2
CSDKASGSTDTQYF | TGCAGCGATAAGGCTAGCGGGAGTACAGATACGCAGTATTTT | . | TRBD2 | 14 | TRBJ2-3 | TRBV29-1
CASSPGAGGTPETQYF | TGCGCCAGCAGCCCTGGCGCGGGAGGCACCCCAGAGACCCAGTACTTC | . | TRBD2 | 16 | TRBJ2-5 | TRBV5-1
CASSLRSRGHTGELFF | TGTGCCAGCAGCTTAAGATCGCGGGGTCACACCGGGGAGCTGTTTTTT | . | . | 16 | TRBJ2-2 | TRBV7-3
CASKGQEKGNTIYF | TGTGCCAGCAAGGGACAGGAAAAGGGAAACACCATATATTTT | . | TRBD1 | 14 | TRBJ1-3 | TRBV2
CASSPGNNQPQHF | TGTGCCAGCTCACCAGGGAACAATCAGCCCCAGCATTTT | . | . | 13 | TRBJ1-5 | TRBV18
CASSQDLSGGASDTQYF | TGCGCCAGCAGCCAAGACCTAAGCGGGGGGGCGTCAGATACGCAGTATTTT | once | TRBD2 | 17 | TRBJ2-3 | TRBV4-1
CASSLGLAGRNEQFF | TGTGCCAGCAGCTTAGGCCTAGCGGGAAGGAATGAGCAGTTCTTC | . | TRBD2 | 15 | TRBJ2-1 | TRBV7-8
CASRTGGPGEQYF | TGTGCCAGCAGAACGGGTGGCCCTGGCGAGCAGTACTTC | . | . | 13 | TRBJ2-7 | TRBV28
CASSPGSLVTEAFF | TGCGCCAGCAGCCCGGGATCCCTAGTCACTGAAGCTTTCTTT | . | . | 14 | TRBJ1-1 | TRBV5-1
CASSRPSPNEQFF | TGTGCCAGCAGCCGCCCTAGTCCGAATGAGCAGTTCTTC | . | . | 13 | TRBJ2-1 | TRBV7-6
CASSTVGAVEQFF | TGTGCCAGCAGTACAGTGGGAGCGGTAGAGCAGTTCTTC | . | . | 13 | TRBJ2-1 | TRBV28
CASSLTGLETQYF | TGTGCCAGCAGTCTGACAGGGCTGGAGACCCAGTACTTC | . | TRBD1 | 13 | TRBJ2-5 | TRBV6-6
CASREQGNQPQHF | TGTGCCAGCAGGGAACAGGGTAATCAGCCCCAGCATTTT | . | . | 13 | TRBJ1-5 | TRBV6-1
CASSLSDGYGYTF | TGTGCCAGCAGCTTATCTGATGGGTATGGCTACACCTTC | . | . | 13 | TRBJ1-2 | TRBV7-9
CSATGAYEQYF | TGCAGTGCTACAGGGGCGTACGAGCAGTACTTC | . | . | 11 | TRBJ2-7 | TRBV20-1